This T cell receptor beta chain emerged from a study of PD-1 blockade in classical Hodgkin lymphoma. Study findings and constraints: Undefined causes, possibly disease activity or prior therapy, underlie the repertoire differences. Individuals who commenced nivolumab within less than 1 year of ASCT were excluded. The CD4+ diversity rise by C4D1 was clearest in complete responders.

This CDR3 is 13 amino acids long. Trimming shortened V by 5 bases and J by 3 bases, and 10 bases separated the two germline ends. The germline gives CDR1 SGHAT, CDR2 FQDESV (reference sequence). Comment on this clone: The antigen is undetermined.

The table came from immunoSEQ multiplex PCR; TCRdb's copy has only in-frame clones and leaves some out. Of 35,000 or so clones listed, roughly three quarters were seen once; the top ten hold 13% to 15%. All the patients suffered relapse after autologous stem cell transplantation, and brentuximab vedotin exposure differed. Sequencing used peripheral blood mononuclear cells (PBMCs), obtained before the second cycle of nivolumab. The genes are TRBV11-1 and TRBJ2-5; the D gene is possibly TRBD1 (6 bases). This TCR was recovered from a human donor with classical Hodgkin lymphoma. CDR3 in DNA: TGTGCCAGCAGCCTCCGGACAGAAGAGACCCAGTACTTC. This codes for CASSLRTEETQYF.